This is a list of T cell receptor beta chains from one sample in a study of T cell responses to AZD1222 COVID-19 vaccine. TCRdb keeps only in-frame clones here, not all; method: immunoSEQ multiplex PCR. The sample includes under 150,000 clones, approximately 86% of them seen just once. Sequenced material: peripheral blood, taken on day 0 of AZD1222 vaccination. Receptor source: an adult in good health. CDR3s include the opening cysteine and the closing phenylalanine or tryptophan. A D gene is named only where the DNA matches it firmly. For some rows the clone size is stated as once, few or many, or as a class when expanded; others skip it.

j_call | d_call | v_call | clone_size | cdr3_aa | cdr3_nt
TRBJ2-1 | . | TRBV7-3 | . | CASSKATNNEQFF | TGTGCCAGCAGCAAGGCGACTAACAATGAGCAGTTCTTC
TRBJ1-3 | . | TRBV18 | . | CASSPLGQASGNTIYF | TGTGCCAGCTCACCCCTTGGGCAGGCCTCTGGAAACACCATATATTTT
TRBJ1-3 | TRBD1 | TRBV6-1 | . | CASSEAGQGVDTIYF | TGTGCCAGCAGTGAAGCGGGACAGGGGGTAGACACCATATATTTT
TRBJ2-7 | . | TRBV5-1 | . | CASSLARGIYEQYF | TGCGCCAGCAGCTTGGCTCGGGGGATTTACGAGCAGTACTTC
TRBJ1-2 | . | TRBV27 | . | CASSFKRTVLGYTF | TGTGCCAGCAGTTTCAAAAGGACAGTTCTTGGCTACACCTTC
TRBJ2-7 | TRBD2 | TRBV5-1 | . | CASSFVASSGPYEQYF | TGCGCCAGCAGCTTTGTAGCGTCTAGCGGACCCTACGAGCAGTACTTC
TRBJ2-7 | TRBD2 | TRBV10-2 | . | CASSGTRYEQYF | TGCGCCAGCAGTGGGACTAGATACGAGCAGTACTTC
TRBJ1-4 | . | TRBV27 | . | CASSRRATNEKLFF | TGTGCCAGCAGTCGAAGAGCAACTAATGAAAAACTGTTTTTT
TRBJ1-5 | . | TRBV7-2 | . | CASSEAYNQPQHF | TGTGCCAGCAGCGAGGCTTACAATCAGCCCCAGCATTTT
TRBJ2-2 | TRBD2 | TRBV19 | . | CASSTSGTSSWGELFF | TGTGCCAGTAGTACTTCGGGGACTAGCTCTTGGGGGGAGCTGTTTTTT
TRBJ1-6 | . | TRBV28 | . | CASSGGNSYNSPLHF | TGTGCCAGCTCCGGGGGAAACTCCTATAATTCACCCCTCCACTTT
TRBJ1-5 | . | TRBV19 | . | CASNTGTNQPQHF | TGTGCCAGTAACACTGGGACAAATCAGCCCCAGCATTTT
TRBJ2-5 | . | TRBV5-5 | . | CASSLRPGRETQYF | TGTGCCAGCAGCTTGCGTCCCGGGAGAGAGACCCAGTACTTC
TRBJ2-7 | . | TRBV2 | . | CASSGEYEQYF | TGTGCCAGCAGTGGGGAGTACGAGCAGTACTTC
TRBJ2-1 | TRBD2 | TRBV19 | . | CASSFSMTSGGDEQFF | TGTGCCAGTAGTTTCTCTATGACTAGCGGGGGCGATGAGCAGTTCTTC
TRBJ1-2 | TRBD1 | TRBV2 | . | CASRRDRDLYGYTF | TGTGCCAGCAGGCGGGACAGGGACCTTTATGGCTACACCTTC
TRBJ1-1 | . | TRBV19 | . | CASSNPYTEAFF | TGTGCCAGTAGTAATCCCTACACTGAAGCTTTCTTT
TRBJ1-4 | TRBD1 | TRBV5-1 | . | CASSLGGQGATNEKLFF | TGCGCCAGCAGCTTGGGAGGGCAGGGGGCAACTAATGAAAAACTGTTTTTT
TRBJ2-5 | . | TRBV29-1 | . | CSSSTLETQYF | TGCAGCAGTAGCACCCTGGAGACCCAGTACTTC
TRBJ1-1 | TRBD1 | TRBV4-2 | . | CASSQGQGKREAFF | TGTGCCAGCAGCCAAGGACAGGGCAAAAGGGAAGCTTTCTTT
TRBJ2-1 | TRBD1 | TRBV19 | once | CASSMEGTGYNEQFF | TGTGCCAGTAGTATGGAGGGGACAGGCTACAATGAGCAGTTCTTC
TRBJ1-4 | . | TRBV6-1 | . | CASSEATGATNEKLFF | TGTGCCAGCAGTGAAGCTACCGGTGCAACTAATGAAAAACTGTTTTTT
TRBJ2-7 | . | TRBV7-9 | . | CASSATTGPEQYF | TGTGCCAGCAGCGCGACAACAGGTCCCGAGCAGTACTTC
TRBJ2-6 | . | TRBV6-4 | . | CASTRGSGANVLTF | TGTGCCAGCACACGGGGCTCTGGGGCCAACGTCCTGACTTTC
TRBJ2-3 | TRBD2 | TRBV7-7 | . | CASSLGGGRTDTQYF | TGTGCCAGCAGCTTAGGGGGGGGTAGGACAGATACGCAGTATTTT
TRBJ2-7 | TRBD1 | TRBV5-1 | . | CASSLGDRGYEQYF | TGCGCCAGCAGCTTGGGGGACAGGGGCTACGAGCAGTACTTC
TRBJ2-2 | TRBD1 | TRBV6-5 | . | CASSRTGNTGELFF | TGTGCCAGCAGTCGGACAGGGAACACCGGGGAGCTGTTTTTT
TRBJ1-1 | . | TRBV9 | . | CASSPTVAFF | TGTGCCAGCAGCCCGACAGTTGCTTTCTTT
TRBJ1-1 | . | TRBV19 | . | CASTPQTQWNTEAFF | TGTGCCAGTACCCCCCAGACCCAATGGAACACTGAAGCTTTCTTT